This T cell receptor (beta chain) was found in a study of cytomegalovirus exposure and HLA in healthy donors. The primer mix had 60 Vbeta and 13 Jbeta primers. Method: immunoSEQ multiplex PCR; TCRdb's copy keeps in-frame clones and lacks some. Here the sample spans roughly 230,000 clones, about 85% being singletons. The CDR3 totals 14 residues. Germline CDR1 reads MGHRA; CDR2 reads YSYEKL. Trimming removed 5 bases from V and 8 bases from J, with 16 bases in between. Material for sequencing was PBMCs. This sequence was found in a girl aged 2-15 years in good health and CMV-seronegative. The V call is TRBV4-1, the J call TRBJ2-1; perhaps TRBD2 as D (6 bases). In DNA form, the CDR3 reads TGCGCCAGCAGCTGGACTACCCCTATGTATGAGCAGTTCTTC. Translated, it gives CASSWTTPMYEQFF.